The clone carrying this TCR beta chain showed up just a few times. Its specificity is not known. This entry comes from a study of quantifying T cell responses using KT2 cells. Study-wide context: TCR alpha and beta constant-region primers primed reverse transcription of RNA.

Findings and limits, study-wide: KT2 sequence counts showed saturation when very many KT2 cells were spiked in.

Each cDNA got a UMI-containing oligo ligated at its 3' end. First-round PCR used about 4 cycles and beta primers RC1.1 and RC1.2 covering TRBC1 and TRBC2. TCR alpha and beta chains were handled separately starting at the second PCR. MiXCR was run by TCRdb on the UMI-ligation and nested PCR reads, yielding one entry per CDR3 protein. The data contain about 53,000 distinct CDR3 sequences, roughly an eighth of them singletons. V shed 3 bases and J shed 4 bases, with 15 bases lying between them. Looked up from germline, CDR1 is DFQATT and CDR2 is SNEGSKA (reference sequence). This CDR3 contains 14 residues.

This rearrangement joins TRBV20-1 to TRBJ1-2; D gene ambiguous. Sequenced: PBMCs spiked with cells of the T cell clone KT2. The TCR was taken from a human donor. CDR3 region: CSASLDIAIYGYTF. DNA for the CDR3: TGCAGTGCTAGTTTGGATATCGCGATCTATGGCTACACCTTC.